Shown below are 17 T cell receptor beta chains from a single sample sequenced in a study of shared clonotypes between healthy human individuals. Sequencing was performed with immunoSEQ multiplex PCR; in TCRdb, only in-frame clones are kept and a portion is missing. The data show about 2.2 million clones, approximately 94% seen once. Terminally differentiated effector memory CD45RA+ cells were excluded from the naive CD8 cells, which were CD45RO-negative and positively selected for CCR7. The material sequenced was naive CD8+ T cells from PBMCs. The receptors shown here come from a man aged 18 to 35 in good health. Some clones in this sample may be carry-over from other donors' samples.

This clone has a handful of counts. CDR3 DNA sequence: TGTGCCAGCAGTTTGTTTCGCGCTGGAGGCTACACCTTC. This translates into CASSLFRAGGYTF. The chain is built from TRBV27 and TRBJ1-2; D is unclear. The CDR3 contains 13 residues. V was cut by 3 bases and J by 8 bases, with 13 bases left in between. The germline gives CDR1 MNHEY, CDR2 SMNVEV (reference sequence).

CDR3 in amino acids: CASSSAGVGKTEAFF. The DNA for the CDR3 is TGTGCCAGCAGTTCAGCAGGGGTGGGAAAAACTGAAGCTTTCTTT. The chain employs TRBV27 and TRBJ1-1; D possibly corresponds to TRBD1 (6 bases). The V gene lost 4 bases and the J gene lost 5 bases, with 17 bases spanning the gap. The CDR3 runs to 15 residues. The germline V gene has CDR1 MNHEY and CDR2 SMNVEV (reference sequence).

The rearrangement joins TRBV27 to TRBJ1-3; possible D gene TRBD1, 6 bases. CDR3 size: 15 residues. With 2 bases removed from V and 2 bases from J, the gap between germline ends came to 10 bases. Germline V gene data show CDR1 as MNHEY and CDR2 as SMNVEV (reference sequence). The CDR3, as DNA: TGTGCCAGCAGTTTAAGGGGGGCTGCTGGAAACACCATATATTTT. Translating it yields CASSLRGAAGNTIYF.

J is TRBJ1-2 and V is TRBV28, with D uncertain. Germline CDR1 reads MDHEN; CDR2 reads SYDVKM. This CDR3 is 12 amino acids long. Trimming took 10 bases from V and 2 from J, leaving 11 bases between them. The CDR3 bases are TGTGCCATCACGCGCCCAAACTATGGCTACACCTTC. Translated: CAITRPNYGYTF.

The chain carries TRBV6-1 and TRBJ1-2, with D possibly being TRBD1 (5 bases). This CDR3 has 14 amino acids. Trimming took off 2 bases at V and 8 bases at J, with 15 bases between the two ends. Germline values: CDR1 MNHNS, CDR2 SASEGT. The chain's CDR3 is CASSETLGHGGYTF. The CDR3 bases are TGTGCCAGCAGTGAAACCCTCGGACACGGAGGCTACACCTTC.

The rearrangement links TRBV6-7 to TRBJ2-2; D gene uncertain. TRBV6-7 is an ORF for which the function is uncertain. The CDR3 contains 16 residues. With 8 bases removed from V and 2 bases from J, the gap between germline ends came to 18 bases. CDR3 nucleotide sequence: TGTGCCAGCGTTCTGGCGGCCGCGCCAAACACCGGGGAGCTGTTTTTT. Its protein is CASVLAAAPNTGELFF.

The CDR3 protein is CASSLNRGPATGELFF. The CDR3 nucleotides are TGCGCCAGCAGCTTAAACAGGGGGCCAGCCACCGGGGAGCTGTTTTTT. V is TRBV10-1 and J is TRBJ2-2, with 9 positions matching TRBD1. The CDR3 spans 16 residues. The germline CDR1 and CDR2 sequences are WNHNN and SYGVQD (reference sequence). Germline trimming cut 6 bases from V and 4 bases from J; bases unmatched to any gene: 9.

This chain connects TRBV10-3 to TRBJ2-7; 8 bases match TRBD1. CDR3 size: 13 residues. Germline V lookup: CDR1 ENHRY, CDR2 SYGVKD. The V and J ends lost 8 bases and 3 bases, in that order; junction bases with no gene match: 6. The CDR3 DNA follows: TGTGCCATCGGTCCAGGGGGCATCTACGAGCAGTACTTC. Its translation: CAIGPGGIYEQYF.

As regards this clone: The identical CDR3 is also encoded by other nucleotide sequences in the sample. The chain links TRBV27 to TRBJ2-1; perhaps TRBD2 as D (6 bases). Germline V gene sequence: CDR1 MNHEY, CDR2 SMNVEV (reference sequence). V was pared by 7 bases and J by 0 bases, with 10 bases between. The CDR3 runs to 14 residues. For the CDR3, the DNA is TGTGCCAGCACCGGGGGTAGCTCCTACAATGAGCAGTTCTTC. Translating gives CASTGGSSYNEQFF.

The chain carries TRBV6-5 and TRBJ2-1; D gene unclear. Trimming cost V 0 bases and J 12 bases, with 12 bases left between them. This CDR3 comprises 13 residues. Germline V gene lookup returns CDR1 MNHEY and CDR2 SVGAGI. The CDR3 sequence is CASSYSSELRQFF. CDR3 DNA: TGTGCCAGCAGTTACTCATCGGAGCTTCGGCAGTTCTTC.

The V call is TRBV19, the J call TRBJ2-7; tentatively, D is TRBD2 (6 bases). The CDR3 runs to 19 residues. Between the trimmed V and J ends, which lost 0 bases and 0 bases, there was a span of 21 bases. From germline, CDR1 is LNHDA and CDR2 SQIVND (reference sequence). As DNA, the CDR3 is TGTGCCAGTAGTATAGATCTATTTTGGCAAGCGGGCAGCTCCTACGAGCAGTACTTC. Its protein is CASSIDLFWQAGSSYEQYF. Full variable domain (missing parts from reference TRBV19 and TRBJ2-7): DGGITQSPKYLFRKEGQNVTLSCEQNLNHDAMYWYRQDPGQGLRLIYYSQIVNDFQKGDIAEGYSVSREKKESFPLTVTSAQKNPTAFYLCASSIDLFWQAGSSYEQYFGPGTRLTVT.

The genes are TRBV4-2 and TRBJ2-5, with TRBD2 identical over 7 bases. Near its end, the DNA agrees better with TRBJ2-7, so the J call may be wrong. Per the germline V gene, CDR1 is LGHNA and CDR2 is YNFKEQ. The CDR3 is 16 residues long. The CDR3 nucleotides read TGTGCCAGCAGCCCCGCCTCTAGCGGCCGATCCTACGAGCAGTACTTC. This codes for CASSPASSGRSYEQYF.

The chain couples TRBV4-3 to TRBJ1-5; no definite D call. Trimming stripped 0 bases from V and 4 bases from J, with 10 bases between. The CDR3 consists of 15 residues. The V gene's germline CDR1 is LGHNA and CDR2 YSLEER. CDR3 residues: CASSQDRSRNQPQHF. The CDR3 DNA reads TGCGCCAGCAGCCAAGATAGATCGCGGAATCAGCCCCAGCATTTT.

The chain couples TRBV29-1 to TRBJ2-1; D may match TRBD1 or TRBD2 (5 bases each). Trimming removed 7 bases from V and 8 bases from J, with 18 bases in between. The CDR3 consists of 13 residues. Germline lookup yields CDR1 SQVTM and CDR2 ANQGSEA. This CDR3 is CSGRVGVFDEQFF. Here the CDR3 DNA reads TGCAGCGGCCGCGTGGGGGTGTTCGATGAGCAGTTCTTC.

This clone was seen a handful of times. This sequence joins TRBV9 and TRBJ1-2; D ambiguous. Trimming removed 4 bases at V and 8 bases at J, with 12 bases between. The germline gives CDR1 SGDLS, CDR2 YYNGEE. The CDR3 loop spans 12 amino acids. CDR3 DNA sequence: TGTGCCAGCAGCTCGGACCCAAGGGGCTACACCTTC. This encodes CASSSDPRGYTF. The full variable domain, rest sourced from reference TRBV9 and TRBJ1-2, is DSGVTQTPKHLITATGQRVTLRCSPRSGDLSVYWYQQSLDQGLQFLIQYYNGEERAKGNILERFSAQQFPDLHSELNLSSLELGDSALYFCASSSDPRGYTFGSGTRLTVV.

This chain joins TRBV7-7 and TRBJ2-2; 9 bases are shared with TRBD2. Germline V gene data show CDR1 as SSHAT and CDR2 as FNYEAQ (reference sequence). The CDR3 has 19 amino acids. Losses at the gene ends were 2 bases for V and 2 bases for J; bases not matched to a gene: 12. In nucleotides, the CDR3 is TGTGCCAGCAGCTTAACTTGGGGTGGACTAGCGAAAAACACCGGGGAGCTGTTTTTT. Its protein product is CASSLTWGGLAKNTGELFF.

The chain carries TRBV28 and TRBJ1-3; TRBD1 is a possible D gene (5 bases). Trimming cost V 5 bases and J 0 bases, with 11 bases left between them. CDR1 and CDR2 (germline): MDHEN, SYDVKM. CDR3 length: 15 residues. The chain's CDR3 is CASSETANSGNTIYF. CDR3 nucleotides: TGTGCCAGCAGTGAGACAGCTAACTCTGGAAACACCATATATTTT.